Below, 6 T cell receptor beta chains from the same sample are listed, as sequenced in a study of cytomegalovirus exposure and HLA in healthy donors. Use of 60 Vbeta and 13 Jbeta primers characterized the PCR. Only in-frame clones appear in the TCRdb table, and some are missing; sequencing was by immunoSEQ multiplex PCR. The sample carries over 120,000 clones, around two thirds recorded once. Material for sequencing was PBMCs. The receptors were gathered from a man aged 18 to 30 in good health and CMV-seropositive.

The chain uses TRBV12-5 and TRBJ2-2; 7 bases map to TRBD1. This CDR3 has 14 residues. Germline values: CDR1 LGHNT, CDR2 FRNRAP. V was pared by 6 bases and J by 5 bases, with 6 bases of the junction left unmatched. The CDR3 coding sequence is TGTGCTAGTGGCCGGGACAGTGAGACCGGGGAGCTGTTTTTT. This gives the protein CASGRDSETGELFF.

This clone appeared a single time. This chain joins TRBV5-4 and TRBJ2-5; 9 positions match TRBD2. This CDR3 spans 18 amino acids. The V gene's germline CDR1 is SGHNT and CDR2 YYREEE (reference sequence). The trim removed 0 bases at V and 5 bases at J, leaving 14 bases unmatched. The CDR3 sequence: CASSLGGLAGGSVETQYF. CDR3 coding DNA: TGTGCCAGCAGCTTGGGTGGACTCGCGGGAGGGTCGGTGGAGACCCAGTACTTC.

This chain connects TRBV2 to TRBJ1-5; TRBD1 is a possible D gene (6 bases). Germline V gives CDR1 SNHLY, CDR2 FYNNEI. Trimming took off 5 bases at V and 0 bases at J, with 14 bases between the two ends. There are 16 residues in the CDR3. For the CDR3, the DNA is TGTGCCAGCAGTAAGAGAGACAGGCCTAGCAATCAGCCCCAGCATTTT. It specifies CASSKRDRPSNQPQHF.

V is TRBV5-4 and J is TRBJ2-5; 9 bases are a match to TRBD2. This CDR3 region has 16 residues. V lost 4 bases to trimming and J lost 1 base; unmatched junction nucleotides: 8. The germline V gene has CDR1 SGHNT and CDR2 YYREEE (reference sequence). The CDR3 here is CASSRGGAGGQETQYF. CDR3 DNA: TGTGCCAGCAGCCGGGGGGGAGCGGGGGGCCAAGAGACCCAGTACTTC.

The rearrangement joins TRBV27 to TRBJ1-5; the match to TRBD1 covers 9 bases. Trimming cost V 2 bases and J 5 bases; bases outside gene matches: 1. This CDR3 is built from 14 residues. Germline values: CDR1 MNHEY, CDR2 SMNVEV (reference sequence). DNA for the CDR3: TGTGCCAGCAGTTTAACAGGGGGCCATCAGCCCCAGCATTTT. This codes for CASSLTGGHQPQHF.

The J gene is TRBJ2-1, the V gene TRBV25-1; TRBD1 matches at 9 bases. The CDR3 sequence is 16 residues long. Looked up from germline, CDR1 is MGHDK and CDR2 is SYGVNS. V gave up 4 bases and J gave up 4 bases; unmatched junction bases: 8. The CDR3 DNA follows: TGTGCCAGCAGTGCCACCGGGACAGGGTCTTACAATGAGCAGTTCTTC. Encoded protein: CASSATGTGSYNEQFF.